This T cell receptor beta chain was identified during a study of tumor-infiltrating lymphocytes in primary liver carcinoma. Taking about 18-32 mg of unsorted bulk tissue, the authors co-extracted RNA and DNA. This CDR3 has 14 residues. Germline values: CDR1 SGHAT, CDR2 FQNNGV. From roughly 0.45 ug total RNA, TCR beta cDNA was generated with a primer in the constant region. Employing slightly modified ARM-PCR, three nested multiplex PCR rounds were run, and these gave rise to the TCR beta libraries. For roughly 10 cycles apiece, the opening two PCR rounds ran with TRBV1-TRBV30 forward primers and a C-beta reverse primer. MiXCR, applied by TCRdb to the multiplex PCR reads, yields one record per CDR3 protein. The sample shows tens of thousands of distinct CDR3 sequences, over 75% of them seen only once. Comment on this clonotype: A junction end diverges from the germline sequence, so it may reflect a read error.

The source of this sequence is a woman aged 30 to 39 with primary liver carcinoma and hepatitis B virus infection. The rearrangement joins TRBV11-2 to TRBJ2-3; tentatively, D is TRBD2 (6 bases). The sample taken for sequencing was liver tumor tissue from sampling region 2. As to subset: tumor region T2, inferior pole. In DNA form, the CDR3 reads TGTACCAGTAGCCTGGGACTGCCCATAGATACGCAGTATTTT. It is translated as CTSSLGLPIDTQYF.